This paragraph covers one T cell receptor (beta chain) sequence. Produced via immunoSEQ multiplex PCR; TCRdb's table is partial and in-frame only. The sample has over 80,000 clones, over 60% seen once; the top ten hold roughly 10%. This entry is derived from a study of control samples from healthy donors and cancer patients. The CDR3 extends over 13 amino acids. Germline CDR1 is SNHLY and CDR2 is FYNNEI. Trimming took 3 bases from V and 6 from J, leaving 11 bases between them. This chain uses TRBV2 with TRBJ1-2; unclear D gene. Material: blood. The sequence was collected from a young woman in good health. CDR3 bases: TGTGCCAGCAGTGACCGCCTCCGCGATGGCTACACCTTC. Translating gives CASSDRLRDGYTF.